The following is a TCR beta chain sequence with its context. This sample is part of a study of blood T cell repertoires in COVID-19. Unmatched junction bases numbered 4, after V lost 8 bases and J lost 0 bases. CDR1 and CDR2 (germline): SNHLY, FYNNEI. The CDR3 spans 14 residues. Clones were sequenced by immunoSEQ multiplex PCR, and TCRdb holds only the in-frame ones, with some missing. The table lists more than 90,000 clones, about 81% of them singletons. The sequence was obtained from a man older than 75 with acute or convalescent COVID-19. Sequenced sample: peripheral blood. V is TRBV2 and J is TRBJ2-1; 7 bases match TRBD1. The DNA for the CDR3 is TGTGCCAGCCAGGGGGTTGGCTCCTACAATGAGCAGTTCTTC. It translates to CASQGVGSYNEQFF. The full variable domain, its missing parts supplied by reference TRBV2 and TRBJ2-1, is EPEVTQTPSHQVTQMGQEVILRCVPISNHLYFYWYRQILGQKVEFLVSFYNNEISEKSEIFDDQFSVERPDGSNFTLKIRSTKLEDSAMYFCASQGVGSYNEQFFGPGTRLTVL.